The rows below give T cell receptor beta chains drawn from one sample of a study of CXCR3-negative and CXCR3-positive naive CD8 T cells. One entry per CDR3 protein, without DNA, is what TCRdb gives after re-calling the 5' RACE reads. The listing records approximately 40,000 distinct CDR3 sequences. Sequenced material: memory CD8+ T cells from blood. The receptors here all came from a human donor in good health. Some clones in this sample may be carry-over from other donors' samples. Each CDR3 is given with its conserved first and last residue. The listing skips clone size in some rows; elsewhere it reads once, few, many or a size class.

J gene,V gene,clone size,CDR3 protein
TRBJ2-7,TRBV27,-,CASSLSWRGEQYF
TRBJ2-3,TRBV3-1,-,CASSQVRRTDTQYF
TRBJ2-7,TRBV29-1,-,CSVEDRNPYEQYF
TRBJ2-7,TRBV15,-,CATSRGRDSTYEQYF
TRBJ2-7,TRBV29-1,-,CSVDVSYEQYF
TRBJ1-1,TRBV18,-,CASSPGAPTGTEAFF
TRBJ1-1,TRBV14,-,CASSQDVGGYEAFF
TRBJ2-2,TRBV11-2,-,CASSLVGRGNTGELFF
TRBJ2-1,TRBV28,-,CASSSFRTSRHNEQFF
TRBJ2-3,TRBV7-9,-,CASSTSGTGTDTQYF
TRBJ2-5,TRBV4-3,-,CASSLHRGSETQYF
TRBJ2-2,TRBV5-4,-,CASTLAGGHTGELFF
TRBJ2-2,TRBV30,-,CAWSDPPGQGTGELFF
TRBJ1-5,TRBV11-3,-,CASSSRRTYRVGPQHF
TRBJ1-1,TRBV9,-,CASSVGMNTEAFF
TRBJ2-3,TRBV9,-,CASSVVPGTNTQYF
TRBJ1-6,TRBV27,-,CATGGQGSSPLHF
TRBJ2-2,TRBV7-3,-,CASSLPGTVGELFF
TRBJ2-2,TRBV7-2,medium-sized,CASSLGWGTGELFF
TRBJ1-1,TRBV7-8,-,CASSLTTEAFF
TRBJ2-3,TRBV5-1,-,CASSLWGSSTDTQYF
TRBJ2-3,TRBV28,-,CASSSFPLGLAGVSTQYF
TRBJ2-2,TRBV12-3/TRBV12-4,-,CASSETRGELFF
TRBJ1-3,TRBV20-1,-,CSASAGESTIYF
TRBJ2-7,TRBV11-2,-,CASSLDGGATYEQYF
TRBJ2-7,TRBV27,-,CASSPRDRGLSYEQYF
TRBJ2-7,TRBV27,-,CASALDRDNSDEQYF
TRBJ2-5,TRBV7-6,-,CASSYQETQYF
TRBJ2-7,TRBV28,-,CASSLRDRAYEQYF
TRBJ1-1,TRBV28,-,CASSLDSMNTEAFF
TRBJ2-7,TRBV28,-,CASRAGTGPSYEQYF
TRBJ2-4,TRBV15,-,CATSKGQGSNIQYF
TRBJ1-2,TRBV25-1,-,CASSEVGQMNGYTF
TRBJ1-1,TRBV5-8,-,CAAPPTGMNTEAFF
TRBJ2-7,TRBV4-2,-,CASSQETLGRSFSEQYF
TRBJ1-2,TRBV5-6,-,CASSAGTGSYGYTF
TRBJ2-1,TRBV6-4,-,CASSPLADSYNEQFF
TRBJ1-1,TRBV12-3/TRBV12-4,-,CASSLDPTGMNTEAFF
TRBJ2-2,TRBV14,-,CASSQDLRLGGELFF
TRBJ2-1,TRBV7-2,-,CASSSLAGYNEQFF
TRBJ1-2,TRBV20-1,-,CSARDRPSNYGYTF
TRBJ2-4,TRBV6-2/TRBV6-3,-,CASGGFGTNIQYF
TRBJ2-1,TRBV15,medium-sized,CATSRGQGDNEQFF
TRBJ2-1,TRBV27,-,CASSLPGWASVNEQFF
TRBJ2-5,TRBV29-1,-,CSVADQETQYF
TRBJ2-3,TRBV2,-,CAAALAEGKGDTQYF
TRBJ2-5,TRBV20-1,-,CSAKGSHPNGVQETQYF
TRBJ1-2,TRBV25-1,-,CASSEYLGDSGGYTF
TRBJ2-2,TRBV24-1,-,CATRIPVFDRRSGELFF
TRBJ2-3,TRBV7-2,-,CASSFLSTDTQYF
TRBJ1-2,TRBV29-1,-,CSVTTGNYGYTF